The rows below give T cell receptor beta chains drawn from one sample of a study of cytomegalovirus exposure and HLA in healthy donors. The assay was immunoSEQ multiplex PCR, and TCRdb's table has in-frame clones only and misses some. The repertoire includes over 150,000 clones, around 79% of them detected once, and more than 1.2% sits in the top ten. Specimen: PBMCs. The source of these receptors is a man aged 18-30 years in good health and CMV-seronegative. The CDR3 runs from the conserved cysteine through the conserved F or W. D genes are given only for firm matches. Clone size appears in some rows only: once, few, many, or a class for an expanded clone.

j_gene,abundance,len,v_gene,d_gene,CDR3nt,CDR3aa
TRBJ2-7,NA,16,TRBV7-6,TRBD1,TGTGCCAGCAGCTCACCCCTAAGGGACAGGGCGGGAGAGCAGTACTTC,CASSSPLRDRAGEQYF
TRBJ1-3,NA,16,TRBV5-5,NA,TGTGCCAGCAGACCTCAGACAGGTAGTACTGGAAACACCATATATTTT,CASRPQTGSTGNTIYF
TRBJ1-2,NA,14,TRBV15,NA,TGTGCCACCAGCAGAGAGGAGACAGATTTTGGCTACACCTTC,CATSREETDFGYTF
TRBJ2-1,NA,15,TRBV6-1,TRBD2,TGTGCCAGCACCCGACTAGCGGAAGGTCACAATGAGCAGTTCTTC,CASTRLAEGHNEQFF
TRBJ1-5,NA,15,TRBV19,NA,TGTGCCAGTAGTATAGAGAGATATAGCAATCAGCCCCAGCATTTT,CASSIERYSNQPQHF
TRBJ1-2,NA,15,TRBV5-1,TRBD1,TGCGCCAGCAAGGAGGGACAGGGACATAACTATGGCTACACCTTC,CASKEGQGHNYGYTF
TRBJ2-2,NA,14,TRBV19,TRBD2,TGTGCCAGTAGTGGCCGGGGGGGGGCCGGGGAGCTGTTTTTT,CASSGRGGAGELFF
TRBJ2-7,NA,16,TRBV5-4,TRBD2,TGTGCCAGCAGCTTGGGAGCGGTAGCGGGAGGCCACGAGCAGTACTTC,CASSLGAVAGGHEQYF
TRBJ2-1,NA,17,TRBV5-1,NA,TGCGCCAGCAGCTCCTACCCCTCGCGGGGCTCCTACAATGAGCAGTTCTTC,CASSSYPSRGSYNEQFF
TRBJ2-1,NA,15,TRBV18,TRBD2,TGTGCCAGCTCACCCCCGGGACTAGATATAAATGAGCAGTTCTTC,CASSPPGLDINEQFF
TRBJ2-7,NA,13,TRBV7-9,TRBD1,TGTGCCAGCAGCCCTCAGGGGGCCTACGAGCAGTACTTC,CASSPQGAYEQYF
TRBJ2-7,NA,16,TRBV15,TRBD2,TGTGCCACCAGCAGAGACCGCGGACTAGCGGCCTACGAGCAGTACTTC,CATSRDRGLAAYEQYF
TRBJ1-5,NA,13,TRBV29-1,NA,TGCAGCGCGACCACCGGGGTCGGACAGCCCCAGCATTTT,CSATTGVGQPQHF
TRBJ2-7,NA,15,TRBV9,TRBD2,TGTGCCAGCAGCCCGCCCGGGACTAGCATTTACGAGCAGTACTTC,CASSPPGTSIYEQYF
TRBJ2-1,once,16,TRBV7-9,NA,TGTGCCAGCAGCCCACGGACCGGGACAACCTACAATGAGCAGTTCTTC,CASSPRTGTTYNEQFF
TRBJ2-5,NA,13,TRBV10-3,NA,TGTGCCGTTTCACAGGGTATGCGAGAGACCCAGTACTTC,CAVSQGMRETQYF
TRBJ1-2,few,16,TRBV13,NA,TGTGCCAGCAGCTTAGGCCTGGGGGGAGCCGACTATGGCTACACCTTC,CASSLGLGGADYGYTF
TRBJ1-3,few,15,TRBV10-1,NA,TGCGCCAGCAGTGAGGGCCGCAACTCTGGAAACACCATATATTTT,CASSEGRNSGNTIYF
TRBJ1-1,NA,13,TRBV6-1,NA,TGTGCCAGCAGGATTCAGGGTTTGATAGGAGCTTTCTTT,CASRIQGLIGAFF
TRBJ2-7,NA,16,TRBV28,TRBD2,TGTGCCAGCAGGCGACGAGCGGGACTTGACTCCTACGAGCAGTACTTC,CASRRRAGLDSYEQYF
TRBJ1-5,NA,15,TRBV18,NA,TGTGCCAGCTCACCCGGATCCCAGGGGAATCAGCCCCAGCATTTT,CASSPGSQGNQPQHF
TRBJ1-1,NA,11,TRBV19,NA,TGTGCCAGTAGTCTTGGGCCTGAAGCTTTCTTT,CASSLGPEAFF
TRBJ2-3,NA,15,TRBV5-4,TRBD2,TGTGCCAGCAGCTTGCGACTAGCGGGAGAAGATACGCAGTATTTT,CASSLRLAGEDTQYF